The entry below describes one T cell receptor beta chain. The antigen remains undetermined. The entry originates in a study of T cells in Graves' hyperthyroidism and ophthalmopathy. Reasons for excluding patients were uncontrolled infection, other autoimmune disease, pregnancy or lactation. Amplification targeted TCR beta CDR3 regions from RNA transcripts. Researchers ran a first-round RT-PCR on the TCR CDR3 using the HTBI primer set. Via MiXCR, TCRdb re-called the multiplex PCR reads, giving one row per CDR3 protein. Seen here are 550,000 to 700,000 distinct CDR3 sequences, around 42% observed once, and the top ten hold under 20%. Study-level results: Ophthalmopathy stood apart from stable hyperthyroidism in a 13 V-J model. Ophthalmopathy prediction by the model preceded onset by a median approximately six months.

V was cut by 6 bases and J by 0 bases, with 11 bases left in between. The CDR3 is 13 amino acids. CDR1 DFQATT and CDR2 SNEGSKA come from the germline V gene (reference sequence). The receptor was derived from an adult woman with Graves' disease, either hyperthyroidism or ophthalmopathy (not recorded which). V usage is TRBV20-1 and J usage is TRBJ1-1; D is possibly TRBD1 (5 bases). The sequencing sample was made of peripheral blood or thyroid tissue (not recorded which). CDR3 region: CSAHEGMNTEAFF. CDR3 bases: TGCAGTGCCCATGAGGGGATGAACACTGAAGCTTTCTTT.